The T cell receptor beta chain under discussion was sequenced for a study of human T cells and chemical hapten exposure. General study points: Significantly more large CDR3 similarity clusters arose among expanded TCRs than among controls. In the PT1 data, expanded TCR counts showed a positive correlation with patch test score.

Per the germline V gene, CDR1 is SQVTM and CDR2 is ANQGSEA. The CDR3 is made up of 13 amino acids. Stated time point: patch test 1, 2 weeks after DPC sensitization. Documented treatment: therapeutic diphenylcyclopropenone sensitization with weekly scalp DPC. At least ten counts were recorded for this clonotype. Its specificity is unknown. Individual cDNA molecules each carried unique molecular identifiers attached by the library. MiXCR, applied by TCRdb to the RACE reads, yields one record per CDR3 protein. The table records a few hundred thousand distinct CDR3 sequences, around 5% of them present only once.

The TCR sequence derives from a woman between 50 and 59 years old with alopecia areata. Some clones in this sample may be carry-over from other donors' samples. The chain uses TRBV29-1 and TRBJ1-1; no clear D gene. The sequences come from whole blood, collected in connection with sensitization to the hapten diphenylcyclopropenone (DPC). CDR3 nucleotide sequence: TGCAGGGGTCCGGCAGCGCCGAACACTGAAGCTTTCTTT. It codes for CRGPAAPNTEAFF.